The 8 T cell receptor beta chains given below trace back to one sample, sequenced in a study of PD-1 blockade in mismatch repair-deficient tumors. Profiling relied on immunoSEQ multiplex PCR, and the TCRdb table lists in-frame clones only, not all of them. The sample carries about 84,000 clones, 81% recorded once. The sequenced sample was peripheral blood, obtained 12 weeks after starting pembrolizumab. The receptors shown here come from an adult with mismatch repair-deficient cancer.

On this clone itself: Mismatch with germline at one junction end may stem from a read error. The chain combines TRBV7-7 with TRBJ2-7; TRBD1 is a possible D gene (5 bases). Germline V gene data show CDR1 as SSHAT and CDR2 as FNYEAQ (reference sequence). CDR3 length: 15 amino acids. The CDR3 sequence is CASSLGAGDLYEQYF. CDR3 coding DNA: TGTGCTAGCAGCTTAGGGGCAGGAGACCTATACGAGCAGTACTTC.

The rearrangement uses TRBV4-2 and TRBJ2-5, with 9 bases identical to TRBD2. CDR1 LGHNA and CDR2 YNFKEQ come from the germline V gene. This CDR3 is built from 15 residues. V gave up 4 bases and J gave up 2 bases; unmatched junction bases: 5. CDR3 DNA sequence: TGTGCCAGCAGCCGAACCCTAGCGGGGCAAGAGACCCAGTACTTC. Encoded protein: CASSRTLAGQETQYF.

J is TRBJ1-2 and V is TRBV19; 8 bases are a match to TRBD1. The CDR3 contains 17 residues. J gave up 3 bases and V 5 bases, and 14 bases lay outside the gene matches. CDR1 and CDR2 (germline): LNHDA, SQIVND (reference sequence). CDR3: CASSAGTGPLGDYGYTF. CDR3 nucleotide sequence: TGTGCCAGTAGTGCCGGGACAGGACCCCTGGGGGACTATGGCTACACCTTC.

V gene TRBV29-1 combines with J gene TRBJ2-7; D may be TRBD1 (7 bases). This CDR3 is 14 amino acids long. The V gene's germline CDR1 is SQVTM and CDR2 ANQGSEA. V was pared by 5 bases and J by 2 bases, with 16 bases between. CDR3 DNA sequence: TGCAGCGTTCCGTTGCGGGACAGTCCCTACGAGCAGTACTTC. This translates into CSVPLRDSPYEQYF.

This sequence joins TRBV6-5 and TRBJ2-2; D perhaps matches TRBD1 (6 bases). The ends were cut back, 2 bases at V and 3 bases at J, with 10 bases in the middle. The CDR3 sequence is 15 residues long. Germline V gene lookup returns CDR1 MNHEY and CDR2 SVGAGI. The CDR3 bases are TGTGCCAGCAGTTACGGGGGCAGGGACACCGGGGAGCTGTTTTTT. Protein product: CASSYGGRDTGELFF.

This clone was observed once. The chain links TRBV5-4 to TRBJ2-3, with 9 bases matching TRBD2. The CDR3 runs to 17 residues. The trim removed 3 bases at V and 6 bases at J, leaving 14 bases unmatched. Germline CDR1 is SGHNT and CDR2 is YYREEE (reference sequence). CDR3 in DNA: TGTGCCAGCAGCTACGGACTAGCGAGGCCCGAGCGGGATACGCAGTATTTT. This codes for CASSYGLARPERDTQYF.

The CDR3 nucleotides are TGCAGCGCCCTGACGGGTGGAAGCAATCAGCCCCAGCATTTT. This encodes CSALTGGSNQPQHF. V is TRBV29-1 and J is TRBJ1-5, with unresolved D. Germline V gene lookup returns CDR1 SQVTM and CDR2 ANQGSEA. Trimming stripped 7 bases from V and 1 base from J, with 14 bases between. The CDR3 spans 14 residues. Full variable domain (rest looked up from reference TRBV29-1 and TRBJ1-5): SAVISQKPSRDICQRGTSLTIQCQVDSQVTMMFWYRQQPGQSLTLIATANQGSEATYESGFVIDKFPISRPNLTFSTLTVSNMSPEDSSIYLCSALTGGSNQPQHFGDGTRLSIL.

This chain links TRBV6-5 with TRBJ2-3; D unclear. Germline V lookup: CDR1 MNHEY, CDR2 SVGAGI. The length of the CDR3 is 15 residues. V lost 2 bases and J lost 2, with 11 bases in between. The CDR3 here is CASSYVGLITDTQYF. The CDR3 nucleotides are TGTGCCAGCAGTTACGTCGGGCTTATCACAGATACGCAGTATTTT.